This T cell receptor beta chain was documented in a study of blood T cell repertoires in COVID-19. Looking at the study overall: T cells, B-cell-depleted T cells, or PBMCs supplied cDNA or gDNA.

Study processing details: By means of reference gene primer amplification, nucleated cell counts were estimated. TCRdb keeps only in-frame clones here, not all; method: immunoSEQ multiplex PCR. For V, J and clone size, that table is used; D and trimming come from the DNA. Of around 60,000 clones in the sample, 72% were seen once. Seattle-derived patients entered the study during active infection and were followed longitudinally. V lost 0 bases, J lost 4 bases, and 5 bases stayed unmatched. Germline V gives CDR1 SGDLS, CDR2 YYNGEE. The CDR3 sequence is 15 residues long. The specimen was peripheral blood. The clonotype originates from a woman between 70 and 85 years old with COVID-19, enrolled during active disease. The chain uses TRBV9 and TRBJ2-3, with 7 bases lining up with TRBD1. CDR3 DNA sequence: TGTGCCAGCAGCGTAGATACAGGGGTGGCAGATACGCAGTATTTT. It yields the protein CASSVDTGVADTQYF.